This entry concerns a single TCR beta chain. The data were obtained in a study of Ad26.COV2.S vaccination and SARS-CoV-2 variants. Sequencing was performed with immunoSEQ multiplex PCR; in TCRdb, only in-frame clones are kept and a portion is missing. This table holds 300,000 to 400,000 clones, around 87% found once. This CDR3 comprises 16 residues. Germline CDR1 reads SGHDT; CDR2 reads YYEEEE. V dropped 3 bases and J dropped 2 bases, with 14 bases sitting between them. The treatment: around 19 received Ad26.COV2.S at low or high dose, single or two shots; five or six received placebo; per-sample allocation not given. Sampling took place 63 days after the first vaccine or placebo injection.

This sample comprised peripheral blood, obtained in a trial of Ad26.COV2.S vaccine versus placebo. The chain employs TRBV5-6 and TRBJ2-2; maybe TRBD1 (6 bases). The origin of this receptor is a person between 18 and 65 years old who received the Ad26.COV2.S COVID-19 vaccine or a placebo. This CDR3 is CASSSIQGFNTGELFF. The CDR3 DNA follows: TGTGCCAGCAGCTCCATACAGGGTTTTAACACCGGGGAGCTGTTTTTT.